The next 30 T cell receptor beta chains were all read from a single sample in a study of tumor-infiltrating lymphocytes in glioblastoma multiforme (dated by TCRdb to the late 2010s). The run used an Illumina HiSeq 2500. TCRB libraries were built from RNA via three nested multiplex PCR rounds using a modified ARM-PCR protocol with multiple V-beta primers and a C-beta primer. The public reads were reanalyzed by TCRdb: fastp trimming at Q25, MiXCR alignment, in-frame beta chains only. Rows are unified per CDR3 protein, each entry keeping the most common DNA and genes. The sample has about 12,000 distinct CDR3 sequences on record, 60% to 65% of them singletons. More than 25% of the sample comes from the top ten. Sequencing was performed on brain tumor tissue. The receptor source for this set is a male donor with glioblastoma.

This clonotype was detected only a few times. This CDR3 reads CASSSPGGGTYEQYF. The CDR3 DNA follows: TGTGCCAGCAGTTCCCCAGGAGGGGGAACGTACGAGCAGTACTTC. The chain joins TRBV11-2 to TRBJ2-7; D could derive from TRBD1 or TRBD2 (6 bases each). This CDR3 contains 15 residues. V lost 6 bases, J lost 4 bases, and 19 bases lay in between. Germline values: CDR1 SGHAT, CDR2 FQNNGV.

Details on this clonotype: Just one base apart from a much larger clone, this may be a read error. In DNA, the CDR3 is TGTGCCTGCAGCCTTCTCCCTAGCGGTGCCTACAATGAGCAGTTCTTC. It yields the protein CACSLLPSGAYNEQFF. The chain combines TRBV11-2 with TRBJ2-1; TRBD2 matches at 7 bases. This CDR3 region has 16 residues. The V gene's germline CDR1 is SGHAT and CDR2 FQNNGV.

This clonotype was recorded a few times. The germline gene is not matched at one end of the junction; a read error may be the cause. The chain is built from TRBV20-1 and TRBJ2-1; TRBD2 agrees at 8 bases. CDR1 is DFQATT, CDR2 SNEGSKA, per germline (reference sequence). The length of the CDR3 is 14 residues. CDR3 residues: CSGPPGTRNKEQFF. In DNA form, the CDR3 reads TGCAGTGGCCCGCCCGGGACTAGAAACAAAGAGCAGTTCTTC.

This chain links TRBV10-3 with TRBJ1-6; D remains unclear. The ends were cut back, 6 bases at V and 13 bases at J, with 13 bases in the middle. The germline gives CDR1 ENHRY, CDR2 SYGVKD. The CDR3 is 12 amino acids. The CDR3 spells CAIRVADGPLHF. DNA of the CDR3: TGTGCCATCAGAGTCGCCGACGGGCCCCTCCACTTT.

The CDR3 here is CASKRRGTENEQFF. DNA of the CDR3: TGTGCCAGCAAAAGACGGGGGACTGAAAATGAGCAGTTCTTC. The chain combines TRBV2 with TRBJ2-1, with D maybe TRBD2 (6 bases). Germline CDR1 is SNHLY and CDR2 is FYNNEI. The CDR3 extends over 14 amino acids. The V and J ends lost 7 bases and 7 bases respectively, with 17 bases between them.

The chain is built from TRBV29-1 and TRBJ1-2; D call uncertain. V lost 7 bases and J lost 7, with 19 bases in between. CDR1 and CDR2 (germline): SQVTM, ANQGSEA. The CDR3 spans 13 residues. The CDR3 loop reads CSARGPLGSGYTF. CDR3 nucleotide sequence: TGCAGCGCGCGGGGTCCCCTCGGGAGTGGCTACACCTTC.

This clonotype counts as medium-sized. This chain joins TRBV20-1 and TRBJ2-7; D is undetermined. Germline V gene lookup returns CDR1 DFQATT and CDR2 SNEGSKA (reference sequence). The CDR3 runs 14 residues. The V and J ends lost 4 bases and 0 bases respectively, with 13 bases between them. CDR3 DNA: TGCAGTGCTACTCCGGGTAGTATCTCCTACGAGCAGTACTTC. The encoded protein is CSATPGSISYEQYF.

Remarks on this clonotype: An end of the junction does not agree with germline; a read error may underlie this. The rearrangement uses TRBV5-5 and TRBJ2-2; 7 bases fit TRBD1. Germline V lookup: CDR1 SGHKS, CDR2 YYEKEE (reference sequence). This CDR3 comprises 16 residues. The CDR3 DNA follows: TGTGGCAGCAGCCGCGTACGACAGGGTTACACCGGGGAGCTGTTTTTT. This gives the protein CGSSRVRQGYTGELFF.

The chain joins TRBV5-5 to TRBJ1-1; D not resolved. CDR1 is SGHKS, CDR2 YYEKEE, per germline (reference sequence). Trimming took off 4 bases at V and 4 bases at J, with 14 bases between the two ends. The CDR3 covers 14 residues. The CDR3, as DNA: TGTGCCAGCAGCACGGAGGGATTTACCACTGAAGCTTTCTTT. Protein product: CASSTEGFTTEAFF.

A word on this clonotype: One end of the junction fails to match germline, which may point to a read error. The chain joins TRBV20-1 to TRBJ2-3, with 15 positions matching TRBD2. Germline V gene data show CDR1 as DFQATT and CDR2 as SNEGSKA (reference sequence). The CDR3 is made up of 20 amino acids. CDR3 sequence reads: CSASRPGLAGGPSDTDTQYF. The CDR3 DNA reads as TGCAGTGCTAGTCGCCCCGGACTAGCGGGAGGGCCGAGTGACACAGATACACAGTATTTT.

V usage is TRBV2 and J usage is TRBJ2-1; perhaps TRBD2 as D (6 bases). CDR1 is SNHLY and CDR2 is FYNNEI in the germline V gene. Trimming removed 7 bases from V and 5 bases from J, with 15 bases in between. The CDR3 runs 14 residues. CDR3 region: CASKNWGTDNEQFF. CDR3 DNA sequence: TGTGCCAGCAAAAATTGGGGGACTGACAATGAGCAGTTCTTC. The full variable domain, in which reference TRBV2 and TRBJ2-1 provide the parts outside the CDR3, is EPEVTQTPSHQVTQMGQEVILRCVPISNHLYFYWYRQILGQKVEFLVSFYNNEISEKSEIFDDQFSVERPDGSNFTLKIRSTKLEDSAMYFCASKNWGTDNEQFFGPGTRLTVL.

In this sample, this clonotype is medium-sized. V gene TRBV5-5 combines with J gene TRBJ2-1; a weak D match, TRBD2 (5 bases). Looked up from germline, CDR1 is SGHKS and CDR2 is YYEKEE (reference sequence). The ends were cut back, 3 bases at V and 0 bases at J, with 10 bases in the middle. This CDR3 spans 15 amino acids. In DNA form, the CDR3 reads TGTGCCAGCAGCTCCGGACTCAGCTCCTACAATGAGCAGTTCTTC. Encoded protein: CASSSGLSSYNEQFF.

With regard to this clonotype: One end of the junction fails to match germline, which may point to a read error. The chain couples TRBV29-1 to TRBJ2-1, with 7 bases identical to TRBD1. Germline CDR1 reads SQVTM; CDR2 reads ANQGSEA. The CDR3 sequence is 15 residues long. CDR3 coding DNA: TGCAGCGTTGCCACAGGGGAGAGCTCCCACAATGGGCAGTTCTTC. Its protein product is CSVATGESSHNGQFF.

This clonotype has at least ten counts. This could be a read error, since a much larger clone is one nucleotide away. The rearrangement joins TRBV12-3 or TRBV12-4 to TRBJ2-6; D gene unclear. The CDR3 totals 15 residues. Trimming took 2 bases from V and 6 from J, leaving 11 bases between them. CDR3 DNA: TGTGCCAGCAGTTTAAGGGCTATTGTGGCCAACGTCCTGACTTTC. Its translation: CASSLRAIVANVLTF.

CDR3 nucleotides: TGTGCCAGCAGCTTGGAGGCTAGCTCAGAGACCCAGTACTTC. Amino acids: CASSLEASSETQYF. V gene TRBV5-4 combines with J gene TRBJ2-5; D is perhaps TRBD2 (5 bases). Per germline, CDR1 SGHNT and CDR2 YYREEE (reference sequence). This CDR3 has 14 amino acids. The ends were cut back, 0 bases at V and 4 bases at J, with 10 bases in the middle.

This clonotype was counted many times. The chain joins TRBV11-2 to TRBJ2-2, with 7 bases matching TRBD2. Germline lookup yields CDR1 SGHAT and CDR2 FQNNGV. There are 16 residues in the CDR3. The V gene end was trimmed by 3 bases and the J gene end by 1 base; junction bases not matched to a gene: 5. The CDR3 region is CASSLPRGRNTGELFF. In nucleotides, the CDR3 is TGTGCCAGCAGCTTGCCTCGCGGGAGGAACACCGGGGAGCTGTTTTTT.

Note on this clonotype: The final CDR3 position lacks the conserved phenylalanine or tryptophan, pointing to a likely read error. The rearrangement uses TRBV12-3 or TRBV12-4 and TRBJ2-3, with TRBD2 matching 13 bases. The length of the CDR3 is 19 residues. V trimming: 5 bases; J trimming: 9 bases; junction bases outside the gene matches: 20. CDR3 DNA: TGTGCCAGCAGTCCCCGGGGGCAACTAGCGGGAGGGCCAGGTGAAACGCAGTATTTG. This codes for CASSPRGQLAGGPGETQYL.

This clonotype came up a few times. The CDR3 loop is CASSLQGAGVYTEAFF. The CDR3, as DNA: TGTGCCAGCAGCTTACAGGGGGCAGGGGTGTACACTGAAGCTTTCTTT. This chain joins TRBV11-2 and TRBJ1-1; 8 nucleotides align to TRBD1. The CDR3 consists of 16 residues. V lost 2 bases to trimming and J lost 3 bases; unmatched junction nucleotides: 8. Germline V gene lookup returns CDR1 SGHAT and CDR2 FQNNGV.

This chain connects TRBV29-1 to TRBJ2-3, with D tentatively TRBD1 or TRBD2 (6 bases each). The length of the CDR3 is 14 residues. Germline CDR1 reads SQVTM; CDR2 reads ANQGSEA. The CDR3 sequence is CTVEGGYGTDTQYF. The CDR3 nucleotides are TGCACTGTTGAGGGGGGTTACGGTACAGATACGCAGTATTTT.

The sample holds a few counts of this clonotype. A much larger clone lies a single base off, so this may be a read error. Here the CDR3 reads CASGQVASGRAFQDNEQFF. DNA of the CDR3: TGCGCCAGCGGCCAAGTGGCTAGCGGGAGGGCCTTTCAGGACAATGAGCAGTTCTTC. The V call is TRBV4-1, the J call TRBJ2-1; 12 nucleotides agree with TRBD2. Germline V gene sequence: CDR1 MGHRA, CDR2 YSYEKL. This CDR3 contains 19 residues.

About this clonotype itself: This likely comes from a read error, as the CDR3 has no conserved phenylalanine or tryptophan at its end. Because the CDR3's place on the DNA is in doubt, the DNA is left out and the CDR3 is given as listed by TCRdb. The chain employs TRBV20-1 and TRBJ2-5; TRBD2 was called by the table and not checked on the DNA. The CDR3 is 16 residues long, counting both termini. CDR1 DFQATT and CDR2 SNEGSKA come from the germline V gene (reference sequence). The CDR3 loop reads CSARGTSGTARETRYY.

About this clonotype itself: A junction boundary mismatches the germline segment, possibly from a read error. This sequence joins TRBV6-2 or TRBV6-3 and TRBJ1-4; TRBD1 matches 8 bases. Germline V lookup: CDR1 MNHEY, CDR2 SVGEGT. This CDR3 contains 15 residues. This CDR3 reads CASRPRTGKHERLFF. The CDR3, as DNA: TGTGCCAGCAGACCGAGGACAGGGAAACATGAAAGACTGTTTTTT.

The V and J genes are TRBV6-1 and TRBJ1-3; D unresolved. This CDR3 contains 15 residues. V was trimmed by 2 bases and J by 0 bases, leaving 8 bases between them. CDR1 is MNHNS, CDR2 SASEGT, per germline. CDR3 loop: CASSENSASGNTIYF. CDR3 in DNA: TGTGCCAGCAGTGAAAACTCAGCCTCTGGAAACACCATATATTTT.

This clonotype was recorded at least ten times. A much larger clone is a single base away; this may be a read error. The chain joins TRBV28 to TRBJ2-3; D possibly corresponds to TRBD2 (6 bases). Per germline, CDR1 MDHEN and CDR2 SYDVKM. The CDR3 length is 14 residues. The CDR3 sequence: CASSFLSGTVTQYF. In DNA, the CDR3 is TGTGCCAGCAGTTTTCTTAGCGGCACAGTTACGCAGTATTTT.

On this clonotype itself: A read error may account for a junction end that differs from germline. The rearrangement joins TRBV11-2 to TRBJ2-2; 7 positions agree with TRBD2. CDR3 length: 20 amino acids. The germline V gene encodes CDR1 SGHAT and CDR2 FQNNGV. The DNA of the CDR3 is TGTGTCAGCATCCCCTCACTCGGCCAAGGGCTAGCGGTAAACACCGGGGAGCTGTCTTTT. It yields the protein CVSIPSLGQGLAVNTGELSF.

This chain connects TRBV29-1 to TRBJ2-3; D is uncertain. CDR3 length equals 14 residues. Germline CDR1 SQVTM, CDR2 ANQGSEA. Trimming stripped 4 bases from V and 1 base from J, with 12 bases between. The CDR3 nucleotides read TGCAGCGTTGGGCATAACGTTGGCACAGATACGCAGTATTTT. This gives the protein CSVGHNVGTDTQYF.

This clonotype was counted ten times or more. This sequence joins TRBV5-1 and TRBJ2-1; the match to TRBD2 covers 9 bases. The CDR3 consists of 16 residues. Trimming at V came to 4 bases and at J to 2 bases, leaving 7 bases not matched to a gene. Germline assignment: CDR1 SGHRS and CDR2 YFSETQ. The CDR3 sequence: CASSRTSGPTYNEQFF. CDR3 sequence (DNA): TGCGCCAGCAGCAGAACTAGCGGGCCCACCTACAATGAGCAGTTCTTC.

This clonotype appeared a few times. J is TRBJ1-3 and V is TRBV6-1; no clear D gene. V gave up 7 bases and J gave up 4 bases, with 5 bases separating them. The V gene's germline CDR1 is MNHNS and CDR2 SASEGT. The CDR3 loop spans 11 amino acids. Here the CDR3 DNA reads TGTGCCAGCATCAAGGGAAACACCATATATTTT. It encodes CASIKGNTIYF.

The chain couples TRBV29-1 to TRBJ2-5, with D perhaps TRBD2 (5 bases). The CDR3 extends over 13 amino acids. The germline CDR1 and CDR2 sequences are SQVTM and ANQGSEA. The germline V and J ends were trimmed by 3 bases and 4 bases, with 12 bases remaining between them. The CDR3 is CSVDVAGRETQYF. The CDR3 bases are TGCAGCGTTGACGTGGCGGGCAGAGAGACCCAGTACTTC. The entire variable domain, with the rest obtained from reference TRBV29-1 and TRBJ2-5, is as follows: SAVISQKPSRDICQRGTSLTIQCQVDSQVTMMFWYRQQPGQSLTLIATANQGSEATYESGFVIDKFPISRPNLTFSTLTVSNMSPEDSSIYLCSVDVAGRETQYFGPGTRLLVL.

This chain joins TRBV11-2 and TRBJ1-1; D is possibly TRBD1 (5 bases). This CDR3 has 16 amino acids. Looked up from germline, CDR1 is SGHAT and CDR2 is FQNNGV. Between the trimmed V and J ends, which lost 1 base and 2 bases, there was a span of 14 bases. The CDR3 sequence: CASSLVSGTANTEAFF. The CDR3 region has the DNA TGTGCCAGCAGCTTAGTAAGCGGGACCGCCAACACTGAAGCTTTCTTT.